This T cell receptor (beta chain) was observed in a study of identical twins. This clonotype was seen only a few times. Each CDR3 protein is one row after TCRdb ran MiXCR on the 5' RACE reads. This sample has a few hundred thousand distinct CDR3 sequences, with 13% to 15% found just once. Germline loops: CDR1 SGHTA, CDR2 FQGTGA. The CDR3 is 16 amino acids. Trimming left V 2 bases short and J 2 bases short, with 13 bases between. These records were also assigned to another study, of yellow fever vaccine responses in identical twins.

Input material: CD4+ T cells sorted from blood. This TCR derives from a woman aged 18-29 years in good health. The rearrangement uses TRBV7-3 and TRBJ2-1; D is possibly TRBD1 (7 bases). The CDR3 protein is CASSLGGGTPYNEQFF. CDR3 coding DNA: TGTGCCAGCAGCTTAGGAGGGGGCACCCCCTACAATGAGCAGTTCTTC.